This entry describes one T cell receptor (beta chain). The sample belongs to a study of blood T cell repertoires in COVID-19. For the study at large: Italy, Spain and the United States were the sources of the convalescent and acute COVID-19 samples. Sample material is recorded as cDNA or gDNA derived from T cells, B-cell-depleted T cells, or PBMCs.

V was clipped by 4 bases and J by 0 bases; unmatched bases: 6. This CDR3 has 15 amino acids. Germline CDR1 reads SGHAT; CDR2 reads FQNNGV. Original analysis: Reference gene primer amplification gave nucleated cell count estimates. Libraries were prepared by immunoSEQ multiplex PCR; TCRdb keeps only in-frame clonotypes and omits some of them. That table gives V, J and clone size, and the DNA gave D and trimming. The repertoire has about 290,000 clones, 85% of them found once; the top ten carry 4.1%. The rearrangement joins TRBV11-2 to TRBJ2-7; TRBD1 matches 7 bases. This receptor was obtained from a woman aged 45-65 years with active or convalescent COVID-19. What was sequenced was peripheral blood. The CDR3 nucleotides read TGTGCCAGCAGCTCCAGGGGGTCCCTCTCCTACGAGCAGTACTTC. Its translation: CASSSRGSLSYEQYF.